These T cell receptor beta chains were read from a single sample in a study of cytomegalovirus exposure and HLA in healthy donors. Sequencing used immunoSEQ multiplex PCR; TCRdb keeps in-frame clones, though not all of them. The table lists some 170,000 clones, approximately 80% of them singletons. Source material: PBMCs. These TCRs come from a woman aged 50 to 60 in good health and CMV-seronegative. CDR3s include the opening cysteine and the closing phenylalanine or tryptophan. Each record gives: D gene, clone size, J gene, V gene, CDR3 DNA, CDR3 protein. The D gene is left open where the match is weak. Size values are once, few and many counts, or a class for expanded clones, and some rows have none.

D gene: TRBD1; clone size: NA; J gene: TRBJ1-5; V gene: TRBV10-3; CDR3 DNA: TGTGCCATCAGTGAGTCGGGACAGCTTTATAGCAATCAGCCCCAGCATTTT; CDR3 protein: CAISESGQLYSNQPQHF
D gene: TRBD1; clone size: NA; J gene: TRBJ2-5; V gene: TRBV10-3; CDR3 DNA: TGTGCCATCAGTCCAGGGACAGGGGAGACCCAGTACTTC; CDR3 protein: CAISPGTGETQYF
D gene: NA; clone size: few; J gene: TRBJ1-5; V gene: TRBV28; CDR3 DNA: TGTGCCACTCTATACGGGGGGGGGTGGGAGCAGCCCCAGCATTTT; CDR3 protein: CATLYGGGWEQPQHF
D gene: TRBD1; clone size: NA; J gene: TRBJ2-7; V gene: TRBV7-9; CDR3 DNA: TGTGCCAGCAGCCGCACTACCGGGACAGGGTCCCACGAGCAGTACTTC; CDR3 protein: CASSRTTGTGSHEQYF
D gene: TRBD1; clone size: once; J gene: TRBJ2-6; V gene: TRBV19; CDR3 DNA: TGTGCCAGTAGACGGGGACAGGGGGAAATTGGGGCCAACGTCCTGACTTTC; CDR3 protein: CASRRGQGEIGANVLTF
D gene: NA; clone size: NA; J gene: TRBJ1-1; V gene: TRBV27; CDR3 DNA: TGTGCCAGCAGTCGCTTGCCCTCGGGTACTGAAGCTTTCTTT; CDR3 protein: CASSRLPSGTEAFF
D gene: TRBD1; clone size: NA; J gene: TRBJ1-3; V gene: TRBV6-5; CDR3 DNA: TGTGCCAGCAGTACCGACAGGGATTCTGGAAACACCATATATTTT; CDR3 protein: CASSTDRDSGNTIYF
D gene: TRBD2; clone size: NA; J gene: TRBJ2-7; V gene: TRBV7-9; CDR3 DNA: TGTGCCAGCAGTAAGGGGACTAGCGGGAGCTCCTACGAGCAGTACTTC; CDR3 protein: CASSKGTSGSSYEQYF
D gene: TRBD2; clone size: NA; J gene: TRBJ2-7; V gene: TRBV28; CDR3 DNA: TGTGCCCTCGGGAGGGGTAAGGGCTACGAGCAGTACTTC; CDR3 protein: CALGRGKGYEQYF
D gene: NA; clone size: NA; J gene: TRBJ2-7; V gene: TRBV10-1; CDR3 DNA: TGCGCCAGCAGTGACAGGGAAAGGGACTACGAGCAGTACTTC; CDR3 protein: CASSDRERDYEQYF
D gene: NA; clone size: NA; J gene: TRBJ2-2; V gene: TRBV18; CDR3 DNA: TGTGCCAGCTCACCCCCTCGGCCTAGAGACACCGGGGAGCTGTTTTTT; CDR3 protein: CASSPPRPRDTGELFF
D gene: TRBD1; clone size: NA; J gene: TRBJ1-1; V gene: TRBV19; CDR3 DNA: TGTGCCAGTAGTCCGCGACAGGGGCAAAAAAACACTGAAGCTTTCTTT; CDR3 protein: CASSPRQGQKNTEAFF
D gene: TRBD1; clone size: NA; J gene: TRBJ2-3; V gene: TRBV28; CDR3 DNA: TGTGCCAGCAGTCCCGGACAGGGGGGAATTGATACGCAGTATTTT; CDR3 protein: CASSPGQGGIDTQYF
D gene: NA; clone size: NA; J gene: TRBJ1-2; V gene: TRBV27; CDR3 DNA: TGTGCCAGCAGTTCGAGAGGCGGGTGGCTATACTATGGCTACACCTTC; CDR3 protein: CASSSRGGWLYYGYTF
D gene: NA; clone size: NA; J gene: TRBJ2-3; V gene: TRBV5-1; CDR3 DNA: TGCGCCAGCAGCTCTACGAGTACGCAGTATTTT; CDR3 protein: CASSSTSTQYF
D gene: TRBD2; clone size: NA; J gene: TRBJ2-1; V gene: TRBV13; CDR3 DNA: TGTGCCAGTCAAGGGCTAGCGGGGGGAAGCTCCTACAATGAGCAGTTCTTC; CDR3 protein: CASQGLAGGSSYNEQFF
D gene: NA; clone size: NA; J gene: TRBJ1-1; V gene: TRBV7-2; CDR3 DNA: TGTGCCAGCAGCTTATGGGGGCAGTTGAACACTGAAGCTTTCTTT; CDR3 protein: CASSLWGQLNTEAFF
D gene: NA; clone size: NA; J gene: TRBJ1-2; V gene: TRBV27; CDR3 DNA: TGTGCCAGCAGTTTATTTGGGGGGGTCGTCCCTAACTATGGCTACACCTTC; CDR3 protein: CASSLFGGVVPNYGYTF
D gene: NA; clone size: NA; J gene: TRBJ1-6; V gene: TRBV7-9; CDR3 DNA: TGTGCCAGCAGCCCCGGAGGAACAGTTGATTCACCCCTCCACTTT; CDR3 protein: CASSPGGTVDSPLHF
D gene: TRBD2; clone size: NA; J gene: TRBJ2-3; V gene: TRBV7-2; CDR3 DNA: TGTGCCAGCAGCTTAGGAGATAGCGGGAGGCATACGCAGTATTTT; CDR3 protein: CASSLGDSGRHTQYF
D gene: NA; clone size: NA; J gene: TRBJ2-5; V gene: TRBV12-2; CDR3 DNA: TGTGCAAGTCGCTTCGTAGCCGAAGACAGGCGGCCCGAGACCCAGTACTTC; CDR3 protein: CASRFVAEDRRPETQYF
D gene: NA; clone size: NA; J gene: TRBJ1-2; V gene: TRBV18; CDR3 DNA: TGTGCCAGCTCCTCGGATGGGCCCTCCTACACCTTC; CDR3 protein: CASSSDGPSYTF
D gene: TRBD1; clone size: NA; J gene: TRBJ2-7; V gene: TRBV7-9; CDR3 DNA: TGTGCCAGCAGCTTCAGGGGGTCCGAGCAGTACTTC; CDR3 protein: CASSFRGSEQYF